Sequencing of this TCR beta chain was carried out in a study of naive and memory T cell subsets. Study results and caveats: Between naive and memory subsets, TCR abundance power law exponents differed. Naive repertoires, especially CD8, held a few larger clonotypes, possibly memory cells re-expressing CD45RA.

Sequential positive selection took CD4 T cells first, then CD8 T cells. Points on this clonotype: Its specificity is not known.

Two oligonucleotides, mixed equimolar, formed the beta constant-region primer covering TRBC1 and TRBC2. The ligated cDNA underwent four PCR rounds using SP2 and nested alpha and beta constant-region primers. Each CDR3 protein is one row after TCRdb ran MiXCR on the UMI-ligation and nested PCR reads. The profile shows about 150,000 distinct CDR3 sequences, roughly 23% of them singletons. V trimming: 1 base; J trimming: 8 bases; junction bases outside the gene matches: 10. The germline gives CDR1 SGHAT, CDR2 FQNNGV. This CDR3 region has 15 residues. This chain connects TRBV11-2 to TRBJ1-2, with TRBD1 identical over 7 bases. Sequenced sample: naive CD4+ T cells from blood. The clonotype originates from a human donor in good health. CDR3 sequence: CASSLAAGGVGGYTF. For the CDR3, the DNA is TGTGCCAGCAGCTTAGCGGCAGGGGGAGTTGGGGGCTACACCTTC.